One sample yielded the 19 T cell receptor beta chains listed below, sequenced in a study of early T cells in non-severe SARS-CoV-2 infection. Each CDR3 protein gets one entry after TCRdb re-called the 5' RACE reads with MiXCR. The sample includes roughly 69,000 distinct CDR3 sequences, 8.8% of them seen just once. The sequencing here drew on whole blood, taken at baseline. The origin of the receptors is an adult who was a healthcare worker with PCR-confirmed SARS-CoV-2 infection or an uninfected control (not recorded which).

This clonotype was seen repeatedly, ten times or more. V usage is TRBV7-8 and J usage is TRBJ1-2; D remains unclear. The CDR3 spans 14 residues. Germline V gene data show CDR1 as SGHVS and CDR2 as FQNEAQ. V was cut by 0 bases and J by 4 bases, with 9 bases left in between. In DNA, the CDR3 is TGTGCCAGCAGCTTAGCGGAGGGTGGCTATGGCTACACCTTC. As protein: CASSLAEGGYGYTF.

This clonotype has only a few counts. The chain recombines TRBV6-2 or TRBV6-3 with TRBJ2-7, with 8 bases aligning to TRBD2. This CDR3 has 17 residues. V shed 2 bases and J 0 bases; nucleotides not matched to a gene: 9. CDR1 is MNHEY and CDR2 is SVGEGT in the germline V gene. CDR3 sequence: CASSYPIGTRGSYEQYF. The DNA of the CDR3 is TGTGCCAGCAGTTACCCGATCGGGACTAGAGGCTCCTACGAGCAGTACTTC.

This clonotype was seen more than once but under ten times. This chain connects TRBV19 to TRBJ2-2, with D unresolved. The CDR3 has 15 amino acids. Trimming pared 4 bases from V and 0 bases from J, leaving 9 bases between. CDR1 and CDR2 (germline): LNHDA, SQIVND (reference sequence). CDR3 nucleotide sequence: TGTGCCAGTAGTAAAGCAGACGCGAACACCGGGGAGCTGTTTTTT. Translation: CASSKADANTGELFF.

The chain couples TRBV5-6 to TRBJ2-2, with D possibly TRBD1 on 6 matching bases. This CDR3 has 15 amino acids. Germline assignment: CDR1 SGHDT and CDR2 YYEEEE. Trimming pared 4 bases from V and 5 bases from J, leaving 15 bases between. The CDR3 DNA sequence: TGTGCCAGCAGCCCGCCCAGGGGCAAAACCGGGGAGCTGTTTTTT. Protein: CASSPPRGKTGELFF.

Ten or more counts support this clonotype. The chain uses TRBV4-3 and TRBJ1-6, with D tentatively TRBD1 (6 bases). The V end lost 2 bases, the J end lost 7 bases, and 12 bases lay between the germline ends. Germline V gene data show CDR1 as LGHNA and CDR2 as YSLEER. The CDR3 contains 15 residues. The CDR3 sequence is CASSQSRQANSPLHF. DNA of the CDR3: TGCGCCAGCAGCCAATCTAGACAGGCGAATTCACCCCTCCACTTT.

The chain couples TRBV7-6 to TRBJ2-3; TRBD1 agrees at 7 bases. Looked up from germline, CDR1 is SGHVS and CDR2 is FNYEAQ. The CDR3 extends over 16 amino acids. V was clipped by 1 base and J by 2 bases; unmatched bases: 6. Here the CDR3 DNA reads TGTGCCAGCAGCTTAGGAAGGGGGCAGGCCACAGATACGCAGTATTTT. Its protein product is CASSLGRGQATDTQYF.

The chain has TRBV7-6 and TRBJ2-1; 10 bases align to TRBD2. The CDR3 is made up of 17 amino acids. V lost 1 base to trimming and J lost 2 bases; unmatched junction nucleotides: 5. Germline loops: CDR1 SGHVS, CDR2 FNYEAQ. In DNA form, the CDR3 reads TGTGCCAGCAGCTTAGAGTCTAGCGGGAGTGCCTACAATGAGCAGTTCTTC. This gives the protein CASSLESSGSAYNEQFF.

This chain connects TRBV6-2 or TRBV6-3 to TRBJ2-7; weak D call: TRBD2 (5 bases). CDR1 MNHEY and CDR2 SVGEGT come from the germline V gene. CDR3 length equals 14 residues. V shed 4 bases and J shed 2 bases, with 12 bases lying between them. The CDR3 protein is CASSFRRVPYEQYF. In DNA form, the CDR3 reads TGTGCCAGCAGTTTCAGGCGGGTGCCCTACGAGCAGTACTTC.

The V call is TRBV19, the J call TRBJ2-1, with D unclear. Germline V gene sequence: CDR1 LNHDA, CDR2 SQIVND (reference sequence). The germline V and J ends were trimmed by 6 bases and 1 base, with 10 bases remaining between them. The CDR3 is 14 residues long. The CDR3 spells CASSRQESYNEQFF. The CDR3 DNA follows: TGTGCCAGTAGCCGGCAGGAGTCCTACAATGAGCAGTTCTTC.

This clonotype was detected many times. The rearrangement links TRBV2 to TRBJ1-3, with D perhaps TRBD1 (5 bases). The CDR3 is 12 residues long. From germline, CDR1 is SNHLY and CDR2 FYNNEI. V lost 10 bases, J lost 4 bases, and 11 bases lay in between. CDR3: CATRQTGNTIYF. The CDR3 bases are TGTGCCACCCGACAGACGGGAAACACCATATATTTT.

This chain links TRBV28 with TRBJ2-1; 11 nucleotides agree with TRBD1. With 6 bases clipped from V and 5 bases from J, the junction kept 6 bases outside the gene matches. The CDR3 loop spans 15 amino acids. The V gene's germline CDR1 is MDHEN and CDR2 SYDVKM. The CDR3 nucleotides read TGTGCCAGCAGCTTCCCGGGACAGGGGGACAATGAGCAGTTCTTC. Protein: CASSFPGQGDNEQFF. Complete variable domain (other parts from reference TRBV28 and TRBJ2-1): DVKVTQSSRYLVKRTGEKVFLECVQDMDHENMFWYRQDPGLGLRLIYFSYDVKMKEKGDIPEGYSVSREKKERFSLILESASTNQTSMYLCASSFPGQGDNEQFFGPGTRLTVL.

This clonotype was counted only a few times. The rearrangement joins TRBV7-6 to TRBJ2-5; 9 nucleotides agree with TRBD2. In germline, CDR1 is SGHVS, CDR2 FNYEAQ. After removal of 2 bases from V and 1 base from J, the junction contained 5 bases not matched to a gene. The CDR3 length is 16 residues. CDR3 sequence reads: CASSLSSGSSQETQYF. The DNA of the CDR3 is TGTGCCAGCAGCTTAAGTAGCGGGAGTAGCCAAGAGACCCAGTACTTC.

The chain is built from TRBV5-4 and TRBJ2-3; 10 bases map to TRBD2. CDR1 SGHNT and CDR2 YYREEE come from the germline V gene (reference sequence). V gave up 4 bases and J gave up 4 bases; unmatched junction bases: 9. This CDR3 has 16 residues. CDR3: CASSPKREGGADTQYF. The CDR3 nucleotides read TGTGCCAGCAGCCCCAAGCGGGAGGGGGGCGCAGATACGCAGTATTTT.

The chain uses TRBV12-3 or TRBV12-4 and TRBJ2-7; 13 bases agree with TRBD2. CDR3 length: 13 residues. DNA of the CDR3: TGTGTAACTAGCGGGAGGGTCAAGGACGAGCAGTACTTC. Amino acid sequence: CVTSGRVKDEQYF.

A few counts support this clonotype. CDR3 sequence reads: CASSQGPQGLAEPGNEQFF. As DNA, the CDR3 is TGTGCCAGCAGCCAAGGACCTCAGGGACTAGCGGAACCGGGCAATGAGCAGTTCTTC. The J gene is TRBJ2-1, the V gene TRBV3-1; TRBD2 aligns across 11 bases. Unmatched junction bases numbered 14, after V lost 1 base and J lost 6 bases. Germline V gene data show CDR1 as LGHDT and CDR2 as YNNKEL (reference sequence). This CDR3 spans 19 amino acids.

V usage is TRBV10-2 and J usage is TRBJ1-1, with TRBD1 matching 9 bases. Looked up from germline, CDR1 is WSHSY and CDR2 is SAAADI. The V gene end was trimmed by 5 bases and the J gene end by 4 bases; junction bases not matched to a gene: 5. The CDR3 totals 14 residues. DNA for the CDR3: TGCGCCAGCAGTCTACCGGGACAGGGCACTGAAGCTTTCTTT. It yields the protein CASSLPGQGTEAFF.

This clonotype was seen a few times. The gene calls are TRBV20-1 and TRBJ1-2; 8 bases are shared with TRBD1. Germline values: CDR1 DFQATT, CDR2 SNEGSKA (reference sequence). V lost 3 bases and J lost 8; bases outside the gene matches: 11. The CDR3 spans 14 residues. In DNA form, the CDR3 reads TGCAGTGCTAGGCCGGGACAGGTATTTGGAGGCTACACCTTC. Protein product: CSARPGQVFGGYTF.

This clonotype showed up many times. The V gene is TRBV7-2, the J gene TRBJ2-1; weak D call: TRBD1 (5 bases). The CDR3 runs to 13 residues. Trimming left V 5 bases short and J 7 bases short, with 12 bases between. Looked up from germline, CDR1 is SGHTA and CDR2 is FQGNSA. The CDR3: CASSPRTTNEQFF. In DNA form, the CDR3 reads TGTGCCAGCAGCCCGAGGACAACTAATGAGCAGTTCTTC.

Only a few counts were recorded for this clonotype. The gene calls are TRBV11-2 and TRBJ2-5; D is unclear. Trimming took off 0 bases at V and 1 base at J, with 12 bases between the two ends. CDR1 is SGHAT and CDR2 is FQNNGV in the germline V gene. The CDR3 spans 16 residues. CDR3 coding DNA: TGTGCCAGCAGCTTAGATCTCTGGTCAGCCCAAGAGACCCAGTACTTC. This encodes CASSLDLWSAQETQYF. Complete variable domain (other parts from reference TRBV11-2 and TRBJ2-5): EAGVAQSPRYKIIEKRQSVAFWCNPISGHATLYWYQQILGQGPKLLIQFQNNGVVDDSQLPKDRFSAERLKGVDSTLKIQPAKLEDSAVYLCASSLDLWSAQETQYFGPGTRLLVL.